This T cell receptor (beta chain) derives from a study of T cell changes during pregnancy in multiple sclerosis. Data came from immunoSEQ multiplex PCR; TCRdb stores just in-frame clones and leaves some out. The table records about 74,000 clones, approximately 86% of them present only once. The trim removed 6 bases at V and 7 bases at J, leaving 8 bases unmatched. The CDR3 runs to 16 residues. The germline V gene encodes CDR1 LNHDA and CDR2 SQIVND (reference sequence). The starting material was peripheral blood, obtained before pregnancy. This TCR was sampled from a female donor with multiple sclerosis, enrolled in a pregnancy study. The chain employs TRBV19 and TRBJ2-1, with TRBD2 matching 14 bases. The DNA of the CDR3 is TGTGCCAGTAGCAGGACTAGCGGGAGGCCCTTGAATGAGCAGTTCTTC. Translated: CASSRTSGRPLNEQFF.